This TCR beta chain was documented in a study of cytomegalovirus exposure and HLA in healthy donors. It was with 60 Vbeta and 13 Jbeta primers that the PCR ran. Assay: immunoSEQ multiplex PCR; the TCRdb copy retains only in-frame clones and omits some. The sample lists approximately 170,000 clones, approximately 80% occurring once. The CDR3 runs 14 residues. The trim removed 8 bases at V and 4 bases at J, leaving 9 bases unmatched. Germline V gives CDR1 MDHEN, CDR2 SYDVKM. The material sequenced was PBMCs. The source is a male donor in good health and CMV-seronegative. The rearrangement links TRBV28 to TRBJ1-1, with 8 bases aligning to TRBD1. Here the CDR3 reads CASCRTRGPTEAFF. DNA of the CDR3: TGTGCCAGCTGTAGGACCAGGGGGCCCACTGAAGCTTTCTTT. Looking up the rest from reference TRBV28 and TRBJ1-1 gives the full variable domain: DVKVTQSSRYLVKRTGEKVFLECVQDMDHENMFWYRQDPGLGLRLIYFSYDVKMKEKGDIPEGYSVSREKKERFSLILESASTNQTSMYLCASCRTRGPTEAFFGQGTRLTVV.